The 16 T cell receptor beta chains below were found in one sample sequenced in a study of shared clonotypes between healthy human individuals. The repertoire was sequenced with immunoSEQ multiplex PCR; TCRdb's copy has only in-frame clones and lacks some. Here the sample spans hundreds of thousands of clones, less than 85% being singletons. Sequencing input: memory CD4+ T cells sorted from blood. The subset here: CD45RA-negative fraction. All receptors come from a woman between 25 and 40 years old in good health.

This clone was observed once. The chain carries TRBV7-9 and TRBJ1-2, with TRBD1 matching over 8 bases. CDR1 SEHNR and CDR2 FQNEAQ come from the germline V gene (reference sequence). This CDR3 is built from 15 residues. Unmatched junction bases numbered 9, after V lost 2 bases and J lost 7 bases. CDR3 region: CASSLQDRAFGGYTF. CDR3 nucleotides: TGTGCCAGCAGCTTACAGGACAGGGCGTTTGGTGGCTACACCTTC.

This clone was seen once. The chain is built from TRBV5-1 and TRBJ1-1, with D possibly TRBD1 on 5 matching bases. The CDR3 consists of 15 residues. Germline CDR1 is SGHRS and CDR2 is YFSETQ. V was pared by 0 bases and J by 5 bases, with 14 bases between. The CDR3 loop reads CASSLDLGTGTEAFF. The CDR3 bases are TGCGCCAGCAGCTTGGATCTGGGGACCGGGACTGAAGCTTTCTTT. Variable domain in full (rest from reference TRBV5-1 and TRBJ1-1): KAGVTQTPRYLIKTRGQQVTLSCSPISGHRSVSWYQQTPGQGLQFLFEYFSETQRNKGNFPGRFSGRQFSNSRSEMNVSTLELGDSALYLCASSLDLGTGTEAFFGQGTRLTVV.

This clone was observed a handful of times. The same CDR3 is also encoded by other DNA sequences in this sample. The rearrangement joins TRBV28 to TRBJ1-2; 8 bases align to TRBD1. The germline V gene encodes CDR1 MDHEN and CDR2 SYDVKM. With 6 bases clipped from V and 7 bases from J, the junction kept 4 bases outside the gene matches. There are 12 residues in the CDR3. CDR3 region: CASSRTGRGYTF. The CDR3 region has the DNA TGTGCCAGCAGCAGGACAGGGCGTGGCTACACCTTC.

The genes are TRBV29-1 and TRBJ1-2; 11 bases are a match to TRBD1. This CDR3 is 14 amino acids long. Germline lookup yields CDR1 SQVTM and CDR2 ANQGSEA. The V and J ends lost 7 bases and 8 bases, in that order; junction bases with no gene match: 12. CDR3 residues: CSAKSGTGGGGYTF. The CDR3 nucleotides read TGCAGCGCAAAGAGCGGGACAGGGGGAGGAGGCTACACCTTC.

This clone has at least ten counts. This sample includes further DNA sequences coding for the same CDR3. The V gene is TRBV6-1, the J gene TRBJ2-7; D is possibly TRBD1 (5 bases). Germline V CDR1 and CDR2: MNHNS, SASEGT. The CDR3 covers 13 residues. Trimming left V 7 bases short and J 4 bases short, with 14 bases between. In DNA, the CDR3 is TGTGCCAGCACCGGGCAGGGTGGTTACGAGCAGTACTTC. It specifies CASTGQGGYEQYF.

This clone was counted a single time. The chain joins TRBV11-2 to TRBJ1-2; 10 bases match TRBD1. The CDR3 loop spans 15 amino acids. V lost 2 bases to trimming and J lost 5 bases; unmatched junction nucleotides: 5. Germline-derived CDR1 and CDR2 are SGHAT and FQNNGV. The CDR3 loop is CASSLSGQGPYGYTF. CDR3 nucleotide sequence: TGTGCCAGCAGCTTATCGGGACAGGGGCCTTATGGCTACACCTTC.

J is TRBJ2-7 and V is TRBV23-1, with TRBD1 matching over 7 bases. TRBV23-1 carries the ORF label, with uncertain function. V trimming: 4 bases; J trimming: 1 base; junction bases outside the gene matches: 7. The CDR3 covers 15 residues. The CDR3 spells CASSPTTGYSYEQYF. The CDR3 coding sequence is TGCGCCAGCAGTCCAACGACAGGGTATTCCTACGAGCAGTACTTC.

The chain is built from TRBV7-9 and TRBJ2-1, with 7 positions matching TRBD1. This CDR3 contains 12 residues. After removal of 7 bases from V and 4 bases from J, the junction contained 1 base not matched to a gene. Germline V gene sequence: CDR1 SEHNR, CDR2 FQNEAQ (reference sequence). The CDR3 protein is CASTDRYNEQFF. The CDR3 DNA reads as TGTGCCAGCACGGACAGGTACAATGAGCAGTTCTTC.

The table lists this clone with a few counts. The chain recombines TRBV6-6 with TRBJ2-1; 7 nucleotides match TRBD2. Trimming took 6 bases from V and 1 from J; bases not matched to a gene: 6. The germline gives CDR1 MNHNY, CDR2 SVGAGI (reference sequence). There are 15 residues in the CDR3. This chain's CDR3 is CASSKQRDSYNEQFF. The CDR3 DNA follows: TGTGCCAGCAGCAAACAGCGGGATTCCTACAATGAGCAGTTCTTC.

The chain employs TRBV9 and TRBJ1-5; perhaps TRBD1 as D (5 bases). From germline, CDR1 is SGDLS and CDR2 YYNGEE. The CDR3 runs to 15 residues. Trimming left V 6 bases short and J 3 bases short, with 16 bases between. The CDR3 DNA reads TGTGCCAGCAACCCTTTTGGGGGTGACAATCAGCCCCAGCATTTT. Amino acid sequence: CASNPFGGDNQPQHF.

This clone was seen a handful of times. CDR3 sequence reads: CASSGWPGGDRTDTQYF. As DNA, the CDR3 is TGTGCCAGCAGCGGCTGGCCCGGGGGAGATCGGACAGATACGCAGTATTTT. The chain joins TRBV9 to TRBJ2-3; possibly TRBD2 for D (6 bases). Per germline, CDR1 SGDLS and CDR2 YYNGEE. V gave up 3 bases and J gave up 3 bases, with 20 bases separating them. The CDR3 loop spans 17 amino acids.

The rearrangement joins TRBV29-1 to TRBJ1-2; D is ambiguous. V dropped 1 base and J dropped 8 bases, with 11 bases sitting between them. Germline V gives CDR1 SQVTM, CDR2 ANQGSEA. CDR3 length equals 12 residues. The DNA of the CDR3 is TGCAGCGTTGAAGCTGATGTGATAGGCTACACCTTC. Amino acid sequence: CSVEADVIGYTF.

The chain employs TRBV5-1 and TRBJ2-5; D may be TRBD1 (6 bases). The germline gives CDR1 SGHRS, CDR2 YFSETQ. The CDR3 is made up of 16 amino acids. V lost 0 bases to trimming and J lost 4 bases, with 16 bases between them. Here the CDR3 DNA reads TGCGCCAGCAGCTTGGTACAAGGGGGATCGTCAGAGACCCAGTACTTC. It encodes CASSLVQGGSSETQYF.

Details on this clone: The sample carries other DNA sequences with the same CDR3. The chain recombines TRBV2 with TRBJ2-1; 7 nucleotides align to TRBD2. CDR1 SNHLY and CDR2 FYNNEI come from the germline V gene. This CDR3 contains 13 residues. V lost 7 bases to trimming and J lost 0 bases; unmatched junction nucleotides: 0. The DNA for the CDR3 is TGTGCCAGCACTAGCGGCTCCTACAATGAGCAGTTCTTC. This gives the protein CASTSGSYNEQFF.

This clone showed up just a few times. The chain joins TRBV28 to TRBJ1-1; 7 nucleotides agree with TRBD1. Germline values: CDR1 MDHEN, CDR2 SYDVKM. The CDR3 has 15 residues. J lost 4 bases, V lost 3 bases, and 8 bases had no gene match. The CDR3 DNA follows: TGTGCCAGCAGTTTTTTAGCAGGGGGGGGCACTGAAGCTTTCTTT. This codes for CASSFLAGGGTEAFF. The full variable domain, with the rest looked up from reference TRBV28 and TRBJ1-1, is DVKVTQSSRYLVKRTGEKVFLECVQDMDHENMFWYRQDPGLGLRLIYFSYDVKMKEKGDIPEGYSVSREKKERFSLILESASTNQTSMYLCASSFLAGGGTEAFFGQGTRLTVV.

This clone appeared once. V and J are TRBV5-4 and TRBJ2-4, with D possibly matching TRBD1 (6 bases). CDR3 length: 18 residues. The V gene lost 2 bases and the J gene lost 0 bases, with 18 bases spanning the gap. Per the germline V gene, CDR1 is SGHNT and CDR2 is YYREEE (reference sequence). CDR3 nucleotides: TGTGCCAGCAGCTTTTCTAGGGGGAGACGGTTAGCCAAAAACATTCAGTACTTC. The encoded protein is CASSFSRGRRLAKNIQYF.